Shown below are 17 T cell receptor beta chains from a single sample sequenced in a study of OX40 agonist ivuxolimab in advanced cancers. The assay was immunoSEQ multiplex PCR, and TCRdb's table has in-frame clones only and misses some. The data hold 95,000 to 150,000 clones, with roughly 92% observed a single time. This specimen consisted of CD4+ or CD8+ T cells sorted from blood, obtained in a trial of the OX40 agonist ivuxolimab. These receptors all stem from an adult with an advanced solid tumor such as melanoma, head and neck, liver or kidney cancer.

This chain connects TRBV5-1 to TRBJ2-7; possible D gene TRBD1, 6 bases. V was shortened by 3 bases and J by 2 bases, with 9 bases between the two germline ends. The CDR3 length is 13 residues. Looked up from germline, CDR1 is SGHRS and CDR2 is YFSETQ. CDR3 region: CASSWDIAYEQYF. In DNA form, the CDR3 reads TGCGCCAGCAGCTGGGACATCGCCTACGAGCAGTACTTC. The whole variable domain, filled in from reference TRBV5-1 and TRBJ2-7, reads KAGVTQTPRYLIKTRGQQVTLSCSPISGHRSVSWYQQTPGQGLQFLFEYFSETQRNKGNFPGRFSGRQFSNSRSEMNVSTLELGDSALYLCASSWDIAYEQYFGPGTRLTVT.

The chain couples TRBV27 to TRBJ1-1; 10 bases map to TRBD1. From germline, CDR1 is MNHEY and CDR2 SMNVEV (reference sequence). The J segment lost 5 bases and the V segment lost 3 bases, leaving 6 bases of the junction unmatched. The CDR3 totals 15 residues. CDR3 amino acids: CASSFRGQGTTEAFF. In DNA, the CDR3 is TGTGCCAGCAGTTTTAGGGGACAGGGGACGACTGAAGCTTTCTTT.

The chain employs TRBV19 and TRBJ2-2; 7 bases align to TRBD1. The CDR3 extends over 16 amino acids. V shed 4 bases, J shed 7 bases, and the junction held 12 bases outside the gene matches. Germline-derived CDR1 and CDR2 are LNHDA and SQIVND (reference sequence). CDR3 DNA: TGTGCCAGTAGTAGCCGACAGGGCTCGTCAAACGGGGAGCTGTTTTTT. This encodes CASSSRQGSSNGELFF.

The V and J genes are TRBV25-1 and TRBJ1-5; D not resolved. The germline CDR1 and CDR2 sequences are MGHDK and SYGVNS. The germline V and J ends were trimmed by 5 bases and 7 bases, with 15 bases remaining between them. CDR3 length: 14 residues. CDR3 sequence reads: CASSSSLGNQPQHF. The CDR3, as DNA: TGTGCCAGCAGTTCCTCACTTGGGAACCAGCCCCAGCATTTT.

The chain combines TRBV5-4 with TRBJ2-5; 7 positions agree with TRBD2. The better agreement between TRBJ2-7 and the DNA end casts doubt on the J call. The CDR3 is 14 residues long. The germline CDR1 and CDR2 sequences are SGHNT and YYREEE (reference sequence). Written as DNA, the CDR3 is TGTGCCAGCAGCTCAAGACTAGCCCCGTACGAGCAGTACTTC. Protein: CASSSRLAPYEQYF.

This sequence joins TRBV28 and TRBJ1-2; D is unclear. Looked up from germline, CDR1 is MDHEN and CDR2 is SYDVKM. V lost 6 bases to trimming and J lost 4 bases, with 12 bases between them. This CDR3 is built from 13 residues. CDR3 DNA: TGTGCCAGCAGGGTAAGCAGTTCCTATGGCTACACCTTC. Translating it yields CASRVSSSYGYTF.

The rearrangement links TRBV12-5 to TRBJ1-5, with TRBD1 identical over 7 bases. V dropped 4 bases and J dropped 4; count of bases not matched to a gene: 19. Germline V gene sequence: CDR1 LGHNT, CDR2 FRNRAP. The CDR3 runs to 19 residues. This chain's CDR3 is CASGSRLPLGGKANQPQHF. As DNA, the CDR3 is TGTGCTAGTGGTTCCAGACTTCCTTTAGGGGGCAAAGCGAATCAGCCCCAGCATTTT. The variable domain in full, with the rest retrieved from reference TRBV12-5 and TRBJ1-5, is DARVTQTPRHKVTEMGQEVTMRCQPILGHNTVFWYRQTMMQGLELLAYFRNRAPLDDSGMPKDRFSAEMPDATLATLKIQPSEPRDSAVYFCASGSRLPLGGKANQPQHFGDGTRLSIL.

The V call is TRBV6-6, the J call TRBJ1-1; 7 positions match TRBD1. J was trimmed by 1 base and V by 5 bases; bases with no gene match: 1. This CDR3 has 13 amino acids. Germline V gene sequence: CDR1 MNHNY, CDR2 SVGAGI (reference sequence). The CDR3: CASSNRGNTEAFF. The CDR3 region has the DNA TGTGCCAGCAGTAACAGGGGGAACACTGAAGCTTTCTTT.

V is TRBV28 and J is TRBJ1-1; D uncertain. The V end lost 2 bases, the J end lost 0 bases, and 4 bases lay between the germline ends. The CDR3 covers 13 residues. The germline V gene encodes CDR1 MDHEN and CDR2 SYDVKM. CDR3 protein: CASSLGMNTEAFF. DNA of the CDR3: TGTGCCAGCAGTTTAGGGATGAACACTGAAGCTTTCTTT.

The chain recombines TRBV19 with TRBJ1-2; TRBD1 matches at 7 bases. Germline V lookup: CDR1 LNHDA, CDR2 SQIVND (reference sequence). J was trimmed by 2 bases and V by 6 bases; bases with no gene match: 9. This CDR3 comprises 15 residues. The CDR3 coding sequence is TGTGCCAGTAGATCCAGGGGGGGGAGGAACTATGGCTACACCTTC. It encodes CASRSRGGRNYGYTF.

The V gene is TRBV4-3, the J gene TRBJ2-5; 9 bases are shared with TRBD2. In germline, CDR1 is LGHNA, CDR2 YSLEER. The V gene end was trimmed by 0 bases and the J gene end by 2 bases; junction bases not matched to a gene: 13. This CDR3 region has 19 residues. The CDR3 DNA follows: TGCGCCAGCAGCCAAGATATGTGGCGGGCGGGAGGGCCTCAAGAGACCCAGTACTTC. Its protein product is CASSQDMWRAGGPQETQYF.

The V and J genes are TRBV5-1 and TRBJ2-2; D unclear. From germline, CDR1 is SGHRS and CDR2 YFSETQ. Trimming removed 2 bases at V and 2 bases at J, with 10 bases between. The CDR3 contains 15 residues. The CDR3 DNA follows: TGCGCCAGCAGCTTACGGCAGAGAAACACCGGGGAGCTGTTTTTT. Translating gives CASSLRQRNTGELFF.

This sequence joins TRBV6-6 and TRBJ2-3; D not resolved. This CDR3 contains 14 residues. CDR1 MNHNY and CDR2 SVGAGI come from the germline V gene (reference sequence). The V and J ends lost 5 bases and 0 bases respectively, with 9 bases between them. The CDR3 spells CASSSSQSTDTQYF. The DNA for the CDR3 is TGTGCCAGCAGTAGCAGCCAAAGCACAGATACGCAGTATTTT.

This sequence joins TRBV7-3 and TRBJ1-1, with D uncertain. Germline V CDR1 and CDR2: SGHTA, FQGTGA. Trimming took 6 bases from V and 3 from J, leaving 11 bases between them. The CDR3 runs 13 residues. CDR3 sequence reads: CASSMTRDTEAFF. The CDR3, as DNA: TGTGCCAGCAGTATGACAAGGGACACTGAAGCTTTCTTT. The full variable domain, its missing parts supplied by reference TRBV7-3 and TRBJ1-1, is GAGVSQTPSNKVTEKGKYVELRCDPISGHTALYWYRQSLGQGPEFLIYFQGTGAADDSGLPNDRFFAVRPEGSVSTLKIQRTERGDSAVYLCASSMTRDTEAFFGQGTRLTVV.

This clone appeared once. This chain connects TRBV2 to TRBJ1-1, with D possibly being TRBD1 (5 bases). The CDR3 is made up of 13 amino acids. Germline V gene sequence: CDR1 SNHLY, CDR2 FYNNEI. Trimming removed 6 bases from V and 0 bases from J, with 8 bases in between. The CDR3 here is CASSIQVNTEAFF. The CDR3 DNA reads TGTGCCAGCAGCATACAGGTGAACACTGAAGCTTTCTTT.

Points on this clone: This CDR3 is also generated by other DNA sequences in the sample. The chain has TRBV10-2 and TRBJ2-3; D call uncertain. The length of the CDR3 is 12 residues. The germline V and J ends were trimmed by 5 bases and 2 bases, with 5 bases remaining between them. Germline-derived CDR1 and CDR2 are WSHSY and SAAADI. The CDR3 nucleotides are TGCGCCAGCAGTCCCTCCACAGATACGCAGTATTTT. It is translated as CASSPSTDTQYF.

V and J are TRBV9 and TRBJ1-2; 8 positions match TRBD1. The CDR3 spans 13 residues. V lost 3 bases, J lost 3 bases, and 1 base stayed unmatched. CDR1 and CDR2 from the germline V gene are SGDLS and YYNGEE. This chain's CDR3 is CASSATGDYGYTF. CDR3 bases: TGTGCCAGCAGCGCGACAGGGGACTATGGCTACACCTTC.